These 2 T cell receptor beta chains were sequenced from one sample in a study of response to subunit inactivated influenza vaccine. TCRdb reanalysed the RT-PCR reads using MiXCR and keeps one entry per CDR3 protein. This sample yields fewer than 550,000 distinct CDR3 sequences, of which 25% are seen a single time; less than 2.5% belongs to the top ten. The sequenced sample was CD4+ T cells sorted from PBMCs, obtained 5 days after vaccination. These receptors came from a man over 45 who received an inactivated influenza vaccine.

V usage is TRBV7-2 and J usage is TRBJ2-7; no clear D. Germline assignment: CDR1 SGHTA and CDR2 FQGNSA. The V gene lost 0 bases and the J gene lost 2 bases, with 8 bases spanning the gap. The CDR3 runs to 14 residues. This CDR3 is CASSLARSTYEQYF. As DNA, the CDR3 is TGTGCCAGCAGCTTAGCGCGGAGTACCTACGAGCAGTACTTC.

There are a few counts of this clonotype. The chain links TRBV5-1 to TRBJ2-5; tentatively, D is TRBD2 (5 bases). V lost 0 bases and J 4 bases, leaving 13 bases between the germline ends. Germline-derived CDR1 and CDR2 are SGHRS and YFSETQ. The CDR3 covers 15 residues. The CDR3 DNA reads TGCGCCAGCAGCTTGGCCTCGGGGTATCGAGAGACCCAGTACTTC. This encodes CASSLASGYRETQYF.